This TCR beta chain was found in a study of T cells in narcolepsy. V was clipped by 4 bases and J by 6 bases, with 15 bases between them. Germline CDR1 reads MNHEY; CDR2 reads SMNVEV (reference sequence). There are 15 residues in the CDR3. Produced via immunoSEQ multiplex PCR; TCRdb's table is partial and in-frame only. Counted here are 31,000 or so clones, approximately 87% occurring once; the ten biggest clones make up approximately 1.2%. Sequencing was performed on CD45RA- memory CD4+ T cells from PBMCs. The chain uses TRBV27 and TRBJ2-2; no definite D call. The clonotype comes from a human donor with narcolepsy. The CDR3 DNA sequence: TGTGCCAGCAGTTCTCGAATTCTTCGCCCCGGGGAGCTGTTTTTT. It encodes CASSSRILRPGELFF.